The clone carrying this T cell receptor (beta chain) has more than one count but fewer than ten. This CDR3 comprises 13 residues. Germline V gene data show CDR1 as KGHDR and CDR2 as SFDVKD. V lost 4 bases, J lost 12 bases, and 15 bases lay in between. The data derive from a study of T-cell memory formation after mild COVID-19. TCRdb itself ran the 5' RACE reads through MiXCR, one entry per CDR3 protein. The sample contains approximately 210,000 distinct CDR3 sequences, 8% to 11% of which appear only once. The sample comprised PBMCs or a T cell subset sorted from them (not recorded which). The receptor was isolated from a man between 18 and 35 years old who had mild COVID-19 (a few samples of this study predate the infection). Cell type and time point are not known. This chain links TRBV24-1 with TRBJ2-4; D gene ambiguous. The CDR3: CATSDIYESSQYF. DNA for the CDR3: TGTGCCACCAGTGACATCTATGAGTCATCTCAGTACTTC.